These T cell receptor beta chains were read from a single sample in a study of blood T cells in healthy people across ages. TCRdb recomputed calls from the 5' RACE reads with MiXCR, one row per CDR3 protein. The table has approximately 780,000 distinct CDR3 sequences, around 25% seen once. This sample also belongs to another study, concerning T cells of mothers and their children.

Specimen: blood. Receptors were obtained from a boy between 10 and 17 years old in good health. Both conserved end residues are part of each CDR3. The D gene is left open where the match is weak. Not all rows give a size; the values are once, few, many and, for expanded clones, a class.

v_gene	abundance	d_gene	j_gene	CDR3aa	CDR3nt
TRBV29-1	-	TRBD1	TRBJ2-1	CSVEIRGNEQFF	TGCAGCGTTGAAATCAGGGGGAATGAGCAGTTCTTC
TRBV30	few	-	TRBJ2-2	CAWSSRTKNTGELFF	TGTGCCTGGAGTTCCAGGACTAAGAACACCGGGGAGCTGTTTTTT
TRBV7-9	once	TRBD1	TRBJ1-1	CASSLEGQSYAEAFF	TGTGCCAGCAGCTTAGAGGGACAGTCTTATGCTGAAGCTTTCTTT
TRBV6-1	few	-	TRBJ2-5	CASRIRDASRETQYF	TGTGCCAGCAGAATCCGGGACGCATCCCGAGAGACCCAGTACTTC
TRBV20-1	few	-	TRBJ1-6	CSARTSQGDNSPLHF	TGCAGTGCTAGGACCTCCCAGGGCGATAATTCACCCCTCCACTTT
TRBV20-1	-	TRBD1	TRBJ2-7	CSARPPGQGSYEQYF	TGCAGTGCTAGGCCCCCGGGACAGGGTTCCTACGAGCAGTACTTC
TRBV7-9	-	TRBD2	TRBJ2-1	CASSPPSGGAGNEQFF	TGTGCCAGCAGCCCCCCCAGCGGGGGGGCCGGCAATGAGCAGTTCTTC
TRBV4-1	-	TRBD2	TRBJ2-1	CASSRGLEPYNEQFF	TGCGCCAGCAGCCGGGGACTAGAGCCCTACAATGAGCAGTTCTTC
TRBV7-8	-	-	TRBJ1-2	CASSFRHYGYTF	TGTGCCAGCAGCTTTCGTCACTATGGCTACACCTTC
TRBV6-5	-	-	TRBJ2-1	CASRPDRPEAGAYDEQFF	TGTGCCAGCAGGCCGGACAGGCCAGAGGCGGGGGCTTACGATGAGCAGTTCTTC
TRBV3-1	-	TRBD1	TRBJ2-7	CASSYRDRGRNEQLF	TGTGCCAGCAGTTACCGGGACAGGGGACGCAATGAGCAGCTCTTC
TRBV5-1	few	-	TRBJ2-7	CASSLSPATGATLYEQYF	TGCGCCAGCAGCTTGAGTCCTGCAACCGGGGCTACGCTTTACGAGCAGTACTTC
TRBV2	few	-	TRBJ2-7	CASSLDGLSIYEQYF	TGTGCCAGCAGCCTCGATGGTCTAAGCATCTACGAGCAGTACTTC
TRBV12-3/TRBV12-4	-	-	TRBJ2-3	CASNPMVGADTEYF	TGTGCCAGCAACCCCATGGTGGGAGCAGATACGGAATATTTT
TRBV2	few	TRBD2	TRBJ2-5	CASSPTSGGQQETQYF	TGTGCCAGCAGCCCGACTAGCGGGGGCCAACAAGAGACCCAGTACTTC
TRBV9	few	TRBD2	TRBJ2-1	CASSVGGGGNSGTPYNEQFF	TGTGCCAGCAGCGTAGGGGGAGGGGGGAATAGCGGGACCCCCTACAATGAGCAGTTCTTC
TRBV12-3/TRBV12-4	-	-	TRBJ1-1	CASRSSWEVTEAFF	TGTGCTAGCCGAAGTTCGTGGGAAGTCACTGAAGCTTTCTTT
TRBV11-2	-	-	TRBJ1-2	CATRVVRFGYTF	TGTGCCACCCGCGTTGTCCGGTTTGGCTACACCTTC
TRBV7-3	many	TRBD2	TRBJ2-5	CASSPQPQRGNQETQYF	TGTGCCAGCAGCCCCCAACCCCAGCGGGGGAACCAAGAGACCCAGTACTTC
TRBV28	-	-	TRBJ2-7	CASSFRRGGEQYF	TGTGCCAGCAGTTTCAGAAGGGGAGGTGAGCAGTACTTC
TRBV30	-	-	TRBJ1-4	CAWSVGNEKLFF	TGTGCCTGGAGTGTAGGGAATGAAAAACTGTTTTTT
TRBV12-3/TRBV12-4	few	-	TRBJ1-5	CASSLKLNAYSNQPQHF	TGTGCCAGCAGTTTAAAACTGAATGCGTATAGCAATCAGCCCCAGCATTTT
TRBV5-1	-	TRBD2	TRBJ2-4	CASSLVAGGNIQYF	TGCGCCAGCAGCTTGGTAGCGGGGGGGAACATTCAGTACTTC
TRBV10-2	-	-	TRBJ2-3	CASSSYPSDTQYF	TGCGCCAGCAGTTCTTATCCATCAGATACGCAGTATTTT
TRBV10-3	-	-	TRBJ1-1	CAISESQSSTEAFF	TGTGCCATCAGTGAGTCGCAGAGCAGCACTGAAGCTTTCTTT
TRBV7-9	once	-	TRBJ1-2	CASSFAQGRDYGYTF	TGTGCCAGCAGCTTTGCCCAGGGGAGGGACTATGGCTACACCTTC
TRBV5-1	-	-	TRBJ2-3	CASSLGGPSTDTQYF	TGCGCCAGCAGCTTGGGGGGGCCCAGCACAGATACGCAGTATTTT
TRBV29-1	-	TRBD2	TRBJ2-7	CSVATSGGYEQYF	TGCAGCGTCGCTACTAGCGGGGGCTACGAGCAGTACTTC
TRBV6-6	-	-	TRBJ1-5	CAYSNPEGPNQPQHF	TGTGCCTACAGTAACCCTGAGGGACCGAATCAGCCCCAGCATTTT
TRBV20-1	few	TRBD2	TRBJ2-1	CSARSGTSHNEEQFF	TGCAGTGCGAGATCCGGGACTAGTCACAATGAAGAGCAGTTCTTC
TRBV12-5	-	-	TRBJ1-4	CASGLPTGGRVEKLFF	TGTGCTAGTGGTTTGCCTACTGGGGGCAGGGTTGAAAAACTGTTTTTT
TRBV5-1	-	TRBD1	TRBJ1-2	CASSPDRPPLGGYTF	TGCGCCAGCAGCCCGGACAGGCCTCCTCTTGGGGGCTACACCTTC
TRBV7-9	-	-	TRBJ2-5	CASSGDGLYQETQYF	TGTGCCAGCAGCGGTGACGGTCTATACCAAGAGACCCAGTACTTC
TRBV6-2/TRBV6-3	-	-	TRBJ2-2	CASRQTGRTGELFF	TGTGCCAGCAGACAGACGGGGCGCACCGGGGAGCTGTTTTTT
TRBV6-6	-	TRBD1	TRBJ2-7	CASSYPGGQGYEQYF	TGTGCCAGCAGTTACCCCGGGGGACAGGGCTACGAGCAGTACTTC
TRBV20-1	few	-	TRBJ1-2	CSASRGGANYGYTF	TGCAGTGCATCCAGGGGAGGCGCTAACTATGGCTACACCTTC
TRBV20-1	few	-	TRBJ2-3	CSALGGRRTQETQYF	TGCAGTGCCTTAGGCGGGCGGCGGACCCAAGAGACCCAGTACTTT
TRBV12-3/TRBV12-4	-	-	TRBJ1-5	CASSPREFSNQPQHF	TGTGCCAGCAGTCCCCGGGAGTTTAGCAATCAGCCCCAGCATTTT
TRBV12-3/TRBV12-4	-	-	TRBJ1-2	CASSRGAFSRYGYTF	TGTGCCAGCAGTCGCGGGGCTTTTTCCCGATATGGCTACACCTTC
TRBV5-1	-	TRBD1	TRBJ2-7	CASPSPRSRGPDEQYF	TGCGCCAGCCCCAGTCCTCGGTCGAGGGGGCCGGACGAGCAGTACTTC
TRBV7-9	-	TRBD1	TRBJ1-5	CASSLVGTGRSNQPQHF	TGTGCCAGCAGCTTAGTTGGGACAGGGAGGAGCAATCAGCCCCAGCATTTT
TRBV20-1	-	TRBD2	TRBJ2-1	CSARGLAGGPYNEQFF	TGCAGTGCTAGAGGTCTAGCGGGGGGTCCCTACAATGAGCAGTTCTTC
TRBV6-5	few	-	TRBJ1-5	CASSYSALPHQPQHF	TGTGCCAGCAGTTACTCGGCCCTACCCCATCAGCCCCAGCATTTT
TRBV27	-	-	TRBJ2-5	CASSLGLASETQYF	TGTGCCAGCAGTTTAGGACTTGCGTCAGAGACCCAGTACTTC
TRBV7-3	few	-	TRBJ2-1	CASSPNWKQNEQFF	TGTGCCAGCAGCCCAAATTGGAAACAGAATGAGCAGTTCTTC
TRBV3-1	-	TRBD1	TRBJ1-4	CASSQGWTGPSANEKLFF	TGTGCCAGCAGCCAAGGGTGGACAGGGCCCTCTGCTAATGAAAAACTGTTTTTT
TRBV28	few	-	TRBJ2-5	CASSSPAESETQYF	TGTGCCAGCAGTTCCCCAGCAGAATCGGAGACCCAGTACTTC
TRBV29-1	-	-	TRBJ1-6	CSASSRDSPLHF	TGCAGCGCCTCCTCCAGGGATTCACCCCTCCACTTT
TRBV11-2	few	TRBD1	TRBJ2-1	CASSLEGTGPYNEQFF	TGTGCCAGCAGCTTAGAGGGGACAGGGCCCTACAATGAGCAGTTCTTC